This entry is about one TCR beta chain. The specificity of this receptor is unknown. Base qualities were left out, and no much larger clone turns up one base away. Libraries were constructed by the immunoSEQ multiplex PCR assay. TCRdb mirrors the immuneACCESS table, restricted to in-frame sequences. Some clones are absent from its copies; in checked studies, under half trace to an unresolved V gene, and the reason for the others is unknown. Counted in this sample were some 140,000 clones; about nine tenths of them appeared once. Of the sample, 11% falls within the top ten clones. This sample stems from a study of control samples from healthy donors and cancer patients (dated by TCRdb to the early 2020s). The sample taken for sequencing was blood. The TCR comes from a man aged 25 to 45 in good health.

In nucleotide form, the sequence is TGTGCCAGCAGTGACATAGCGGGAGGGCTGGATACGCAGTATTTT. Its translation reads: CASSDIAGGLDTQYF. Here the chain combines TRBV6-1 and TRBJ2-3; TRBD2 agrees with 11 junctional bases. From V the trimming removes 3 bases and from J it removes 6 bases, while the gene matches leave 5 bases of the junction unaccounted for. Looking up the germline V gene yields CDR1 MNHNS and CDR2 SASEGT. The CDR3 contains 15 residues, cysteine and phenylalanine counted. Only the CDR3 region is kept as DNA, spanning 45 bases read in frame from base 1.